A selection of T cell receptor beta chains follows, all from one sample in a study of CD8+ T cells in alopecia areata. TCRdb's copy holds only in-frame clones and misses some; the assay was immunoSEQ multiplex PCR. The sample contains some 120,000 clones, around 60% of which appear only once. Sequenced here: CD4+ T cells sorted from blood, sampled at week 4, from a patient treated with tofacitinib. Source of these receptors: a human donor with alopecia areata. Each CDR3 is given without its conserved first and last residue.

V: TRBV7-8; CDR3: ASSPGTGGDTEAF
V: TRBV5-6; CDR3: ASSLVRGQGETQY
V: TRBV18; CDR3: ASSPDTNTDTQY
V: TRBV18; CDR3: ASSPESGLGGYT
V: TRBV7-9; CDR3: ASSQSGTKVSGELF
V: TRBV29-1; CDR3: SVAPGTSYEQY
V: TRBV28; CDR3: ASSQQGSGEQY
V: TRBV2; CDR3: ASSKTLYGYT
V: TRBV5-1; CDR3: ASSLAGFQEKLF
V: TRBV28; CDR3: ASSFLRTGSINSPLH
V: TRBV6-5; CDR3: ASSYGPANEQF
V: TRBV6-6; CDR3: ASRRSGRASRETQY
V: TRBV4-3; CDR3: ASSPGYNSPLH
V: TRBV5-1; CDR3: ASSLGQDSYEQY
V: TRBV29-1; CDR3: SVGLSGGPGKGEQF
V: TRBV5-4; CDR3: ASSLGTSRTDTQY
V: TRBV30; CDR3: AWNPQIHQETQY
V: TRBV19; CDR3: ASSGYQGDEQY
V: TRBV7-8; CDR3: ASSLAVAGSYEQY
V: TRBV4-3; CDR3: ASSPRARSGANVLT
V: TRBV30; CDR3: AWRRAGGQETQY
V: TRBV5-1; CDR3: ASSLEDRGLGDTQY
V: TRBV14; CDR3: ASSQYIITNQETQY